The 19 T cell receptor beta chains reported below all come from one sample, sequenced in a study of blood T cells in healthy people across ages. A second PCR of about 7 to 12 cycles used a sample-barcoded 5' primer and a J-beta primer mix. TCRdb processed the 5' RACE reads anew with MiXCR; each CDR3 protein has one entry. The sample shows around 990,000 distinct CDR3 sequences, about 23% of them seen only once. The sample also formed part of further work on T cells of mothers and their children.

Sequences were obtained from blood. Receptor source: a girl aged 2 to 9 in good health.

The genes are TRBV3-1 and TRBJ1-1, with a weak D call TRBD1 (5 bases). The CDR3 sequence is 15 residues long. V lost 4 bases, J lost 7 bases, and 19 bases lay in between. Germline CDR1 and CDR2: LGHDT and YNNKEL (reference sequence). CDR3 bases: TGTGCCAGCAGCCCCGAGCGGGGGTCGGAGATTGAAGCTTTCTTT. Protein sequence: CASSPERGSEIEAFF.

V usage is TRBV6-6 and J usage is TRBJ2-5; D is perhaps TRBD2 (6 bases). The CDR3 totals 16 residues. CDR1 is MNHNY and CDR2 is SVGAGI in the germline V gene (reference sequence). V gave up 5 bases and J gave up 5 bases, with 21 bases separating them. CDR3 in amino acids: CASSTVFGEDEETQYF. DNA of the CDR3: TGTGCCAGCAGTACTGTATTTGGGGAGGACGAGGAGACCCAGTACTTC.

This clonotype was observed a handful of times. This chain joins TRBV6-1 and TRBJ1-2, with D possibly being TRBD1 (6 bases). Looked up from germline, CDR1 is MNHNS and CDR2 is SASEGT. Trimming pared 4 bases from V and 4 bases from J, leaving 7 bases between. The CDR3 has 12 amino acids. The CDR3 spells CASSATGYGYTF. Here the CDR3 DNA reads TGTGCCAGCAGTGCGACAGGCTATGGCTACACCTTC.

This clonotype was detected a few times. The CDR3 region is CASSPRALNTEAFF. CDR3 coding DNA: TGTGCCAGCAGCCCCAGGGCGCTGAACACTGAAGCTTTCTTT. The rearrangement joins TRBV7-8 to TRBJ1-1, with a tentative D call TRBD1 (5 bases). CDR1 and CDR2 from the germline V gene are SGHVS and FQNEAQ. Trimming pared 5 bases from V and 0 bases from J, leaving 10 bases between. This CDR3 is built from 14 residues.

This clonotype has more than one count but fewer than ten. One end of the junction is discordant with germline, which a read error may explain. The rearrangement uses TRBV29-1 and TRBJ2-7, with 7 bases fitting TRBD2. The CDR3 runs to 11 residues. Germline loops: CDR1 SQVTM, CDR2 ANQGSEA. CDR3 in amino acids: CKDKCRAGRDF. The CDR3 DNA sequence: TGCAAGGATAAGTGTAGGGCAGGGAGGGACTTC.

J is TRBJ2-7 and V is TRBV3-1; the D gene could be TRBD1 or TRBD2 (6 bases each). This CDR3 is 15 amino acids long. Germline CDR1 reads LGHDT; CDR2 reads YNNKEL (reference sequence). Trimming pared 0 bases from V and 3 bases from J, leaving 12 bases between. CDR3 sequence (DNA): TGTGCCAGCAGCCAAGAAGGGGGGTATCACTACGAGCAGTACTTC. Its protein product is CASSQEGGYHYEQYF.

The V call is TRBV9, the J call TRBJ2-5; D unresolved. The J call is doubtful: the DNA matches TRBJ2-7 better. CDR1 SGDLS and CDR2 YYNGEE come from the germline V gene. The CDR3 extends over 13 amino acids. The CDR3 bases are TGTGCCAGCAGCGTAGACCCATCCTACGAGCAGTACTTC. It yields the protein CASSVDPSYEQYF.

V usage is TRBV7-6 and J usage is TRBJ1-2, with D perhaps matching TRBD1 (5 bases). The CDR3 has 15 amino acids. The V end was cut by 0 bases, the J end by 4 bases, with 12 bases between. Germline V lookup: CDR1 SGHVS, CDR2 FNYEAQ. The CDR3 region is CASSLASVGLYGYTF. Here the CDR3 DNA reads TGTGCCAGCAGCTTAGCCTCCGTGGGGCTCTATGGCTACACCTTC. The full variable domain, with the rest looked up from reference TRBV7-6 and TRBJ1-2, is GAGVSQSPRYKVTKRGQDVALRCDPISGHVSLYWYRQALGQGPEFLTYFNYEAQQDKSGLPNDRFSAERPEGSISTLTIQRTEQRDSAMYRCASSLASVGLYGYTFGSGTRLTVV.

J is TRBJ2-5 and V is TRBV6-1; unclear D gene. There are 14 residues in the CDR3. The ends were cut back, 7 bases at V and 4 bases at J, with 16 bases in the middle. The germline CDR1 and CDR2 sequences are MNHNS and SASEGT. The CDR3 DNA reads TGTGCCAGCAAAGTTGGACCCCAGAGAGAGACCCAGTACTTC. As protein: CASKVGPQRETQYF.

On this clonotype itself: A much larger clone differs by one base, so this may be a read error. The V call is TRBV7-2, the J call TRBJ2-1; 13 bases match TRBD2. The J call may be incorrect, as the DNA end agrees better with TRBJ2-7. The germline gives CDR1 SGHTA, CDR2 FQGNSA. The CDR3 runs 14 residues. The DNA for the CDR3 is TGTGCCAGCGGACTAGCGGGGGACCATTACGAGCAGTACTTC. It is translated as CASGLAGDHYEQYF.

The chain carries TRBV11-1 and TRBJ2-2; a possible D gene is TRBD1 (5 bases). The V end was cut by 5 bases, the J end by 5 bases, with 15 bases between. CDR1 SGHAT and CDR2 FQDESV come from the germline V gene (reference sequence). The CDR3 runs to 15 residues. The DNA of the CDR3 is TGTGCCAGCAGCCAGGCAAGGGGATGGACCGGGGAGCTGTTTTTT. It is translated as CASSQARGWTGELFF.

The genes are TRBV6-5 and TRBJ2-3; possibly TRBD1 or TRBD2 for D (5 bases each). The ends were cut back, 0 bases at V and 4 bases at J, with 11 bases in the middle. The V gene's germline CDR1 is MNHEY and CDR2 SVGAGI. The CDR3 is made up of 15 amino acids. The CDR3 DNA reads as TGTGCCAGCAGTTACTCGGGGGTAGGATCAGATACGCAGTATTTT. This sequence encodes CASSYSGVGSDTQYF.

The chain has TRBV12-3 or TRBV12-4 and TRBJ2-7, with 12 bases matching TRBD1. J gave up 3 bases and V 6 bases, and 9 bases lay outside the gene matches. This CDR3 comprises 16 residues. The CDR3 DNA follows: TGTGCCAGCAGCTCTACCCGGGACAGGGGGCTCTACGAGCAGTACTTC. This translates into CASSSTRDRGLYEQYF.

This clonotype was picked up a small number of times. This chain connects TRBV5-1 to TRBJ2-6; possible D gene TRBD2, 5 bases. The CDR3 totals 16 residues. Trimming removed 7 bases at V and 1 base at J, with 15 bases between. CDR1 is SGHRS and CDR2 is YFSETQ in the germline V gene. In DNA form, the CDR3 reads TGCGCCAGCGGTTCAGGAGGAGAGTCTGGGGCCAACGTCCTGACTTTC. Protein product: CASGSGGESGANVLTF.

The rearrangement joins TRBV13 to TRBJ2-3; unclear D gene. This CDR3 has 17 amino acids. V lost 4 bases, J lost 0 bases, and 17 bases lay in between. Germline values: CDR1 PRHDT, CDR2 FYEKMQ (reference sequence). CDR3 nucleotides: TGTGCCAGCAGCTCCCGAACCATCGTATCTAGCACAGATACGCAGTATTTT. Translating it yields CASSSRTIVSSTDTQYF.

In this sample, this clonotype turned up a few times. As DNA, the CDR3 is TGCAGCGTTACAGCTAACTATGGCTACACCTTC. It yields the protein CSVTANYGYTF. The V gene is TRBV29-1, the J gene TRBJ1-2; D is uncertain. Deletions cut 5 bases from V and 0 bases from J, with 4 bases between. The CDR3 spans 11 residues. Germline CDR1 reads SQVTM; CDR2 reads ANQGSEA.

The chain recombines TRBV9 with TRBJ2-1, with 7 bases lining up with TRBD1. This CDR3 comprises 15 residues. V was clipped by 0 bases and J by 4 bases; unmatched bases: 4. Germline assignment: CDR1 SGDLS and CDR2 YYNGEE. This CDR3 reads CASSVGQGVYNEQFF. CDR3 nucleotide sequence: TGTGCCAGCAGCGTAGGCCAGGGGGTTTACAATGAGCAGTTCTTC.

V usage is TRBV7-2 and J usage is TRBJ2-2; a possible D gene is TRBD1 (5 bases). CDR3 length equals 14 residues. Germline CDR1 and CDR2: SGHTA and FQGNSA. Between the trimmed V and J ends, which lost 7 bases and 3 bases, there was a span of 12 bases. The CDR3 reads CASNVDTDTGELFF. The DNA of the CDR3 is TGTGCCAGCAACGTGGACACCGACACCGGGGAGCTGTTTTTT.

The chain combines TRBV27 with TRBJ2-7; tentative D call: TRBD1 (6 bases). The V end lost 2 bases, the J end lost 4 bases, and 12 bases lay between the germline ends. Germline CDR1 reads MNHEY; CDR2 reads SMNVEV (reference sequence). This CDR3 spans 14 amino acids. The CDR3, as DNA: TGTGCCAGCAGTTTAGGCGTCAGGGGTTACGAGCAGTACTTC. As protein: CASSLGVRGYEQYF.